These T cell receptor beta chains were read from a single sample in a study of metastatic and nonmetastatic thyroid tumors. TCRdb re-called the PCR reads with MiXCR. The data show around 30,000 clones, 13% seen once. The source material was blood. These receptors all stem from a female donor with papillary thyroid cancer or a benign thyroid nodule (not recorded which). Some clones in this sample may be carry-over from other donors' samples. CDR3s include the opening cysteine and the closing phenylalanine or tryptophan. A D gene is named only where the DNA matches it firmly. Clone size, where shown, is once, few, many, or a class for clones that have expanded.

d_call clone_size j_call v_call cdr3_nt cdr3_aa
TRBD1 many TRBJ2-5 TRBV20-1 TGCAGTGCCCCTAGGACAGGGGGGTATCAAGAGACCCAGTACTTC CSAPRTGGYQETQYF
NA many TRBJ1-2 TRBV6-6 TGTGCCAGCAGTTACCAGACAGTCAAGGGCTACACCTTC CASSYQTVKGYTF
NA many TRBJ2-2 TRBV7-2 TGTGCCAGCAGCTTACTCACCCGGACCGGGGAGCTGTTTTTT CASSLLTRTGELFF
NA NA TRBJ1-1 TRBV19 TGTGCCAGTATTTTGGGGTCCTTCGTTGGCACTGAAGCTTTCTTT CASILGSFVGTEAFF
NA NA TRBJ2-7 TRBV4-1 TGCGCCAGCAGCATCCGTGCCTCCCCGGGTTACGAGCAGTACTTC CASSIRASPGYEQYF
TRBD1 many TRBJ1-1 TRBV5-5 TGTGCCAGCAGATCGGACAGGGACACTGAAGCTTTCTTT CASRSDRDTEAFF
TRBD1 many TRBJ2-3 TRBV7-2 TGTGCCAGCAGCCGGGACAGGGCGGACACAGATACGCAGTATTTT CASSRDRADTDTQYF
NA many TRBJ2-1 TRBV11-1 TGTGCCAGCAGCTTAGTTTGGGGGTACTCCTACAATGAGCAGTTCTTC CASSLVWGYSYNEQFF
NA NA TRBJ1-3 TRBV19 TGTGCCAGTAGAGGCTCCGGGACAAGCTCTGGAAACACCATATATTTT CASRGSGTSSGNTIYF
NA many TRBJ1-1 TRBV19 TGTGCCAGTAGTTCCCAGCGGAACACTGAAGCTTTCTTT CASSSQRNTEAFF